What follows are 2 T cell receptor beta chains derived from one specimen sequenced in a study of cytomegalovirus exposure and HLA in healthy donors. The PCR employed 60 Vbeta primers together with 13 Jbeta primers. Sequencing was performed with immunoSEQ multiplex PCR; in TCRdb, only in-frame clones are kept and a portion is missing. This listing includes about 78,000 clones. Specimen: PBMCs. The source is a female donor in good health and CMV-seropositive.

The J gene is TRBJ1-2, the V gene TRBV27; D is unclear. The V gene's germline CDR1 is MNHEY and CDR2 SMNVEV (reference sequence). This CDR3 contains 13 residues. The V and J ends lost 3 bases and 4 bases respectively, with 9 bases between them. The DNA of the CDR3 is TGTGCCAGCAGTTTCCCCTTGTCCTATGGCTACACCTTC. Amino acid sequence: CASSFPLSYGYTF.

The gene calls are TRBV2 and TRBJ2-3; TRBD1 matches 8 bases. V dropped 4 bases and J dropped 6; count of bases not matched to a gene: 0. CDR1 is SNHLY, CDR2 FYNNEI, per germline. This CDR3 is 12 amino acids long. The CDR3 DNA reads as TGTGCCAGCAGTGGGACAGGGGATACGCAGTATTTT. Encoded protein: CASSGTGDTQYF. Drawing the rest from reference TRBV2 and TRBJ2-3, the complete variable domain is EPEVTQTPSHQVTQMGQEVILRCVPISNHLYFYWYRQILGQKVEFLVSFYNNEISEKSEIFDDQFSVERPDGSNFTLKIRSTKLEDSAMYFCASSGTGDTQYFGPGTRLTVL.